These 18 T cell receptor beta chains share one sample of origin, sequenced in a study of T cells in Graves' hyperthyroidism and ophthalmopathy. TCR beta CDR3 region amplification was performed from RNA transcripts. HTBI primers were employed in a first-round RT-PCR of the TCR CDR3. TCRdb itself ran the multiplex PCR reads through MiXCR, one entry per CDR3 protein. The profile shows about 360,000 distinct CDR3 sequences, roughly 13% of them singletons. Source material: blood. These receptors all stem from a man aged 25 to 45 with Graves' hyperthyroidism that later progressed to Graves' ophthalmopathy.

This clonotype came up many times. The chain carries TRBV18 and TRBJ2-2; no clear D gene. The CDR3 runs 14 residues. V lost 2 bases, J lost 1 base, and 5 bases lay in between. Germline CDR1 reads KGHSH; CDR2 reads LQKENI. CDR3 residues: CASSPYENTGELFF. CDR3 bases: TGTGCCAGCTCACCATATGAGAACACCGGGGAGCTGTTTTTT.

This clonotype was recorded at least ten times. The J gene is TRBJ2-7, the V gene TRBV11-3; D is ambiguous. V gave up 3 bases and J gave up 3 bases, with 15 bases separating them. The germline V gene has CDR1 SGHNT and CDR2 YENEEA. This CDR3 is 15 amino acids long. In nucleotides, the CDR3 is TGTGCCAGCAGCTTCGCTCATAGCCCCCTCTACGAGCAGTACTTC. It codes for CASSFAHSPLYEQYF.

This clonotype was counted many times. The chain combines TRBV12-3 or TRBV12-4 with TRBJ2-5, with D perhaps TRBD1 (6 bases). The CDR3 runs 13 residues. V shed 8 bases and J shed 5 bases, with 15 bases lying between them. In DNA form, the CDR3 reads TGTGCCAGCCGACAGGCCCATAGGGAGACCCAGTACTTC. It codes for CASRQAHRETQYF.

This clonotype has a count of ten or more. The chain has TRBV11-2 and TRBJ2-5; TRBD2 agrees at 13 bases. Per the germline V gene, CDR1 is SGHAT and CDR2 is FQNNGV. The length of the CDR3 is 16 residues. The V segment lost 5 bases and the J segment 2 bases; nucleotides outside the gene matches: 5. CDR3: CASSQRLAGGQETQYF. The CDR3 nucleotides read TGTGCCAGCAGCCAACGACTAGCGGGGGGACAAGAGACCCAGTACTTC. Complete variable domain (other parts from reference TRBV11-2 and TRBJ2-5): EAGVAQSPRYKIIEKRQSVAFWCNPISGHATLYWYQQILGQGPKLLIQFQNNGVVDDSQLPKDRFSAERLKGVDSTLKIQPAKLEDSAVYLCASSQRLAGGQETQYFGPGTRLLVL.

This clonotype was observed many times. The chain links TRBV11-3 to TRBJ2-7; D call uncertain. The V end lost 5 bases, the J end lost 1 base, and 18 bases lay between the germline ends. The germline V gene encodes CDR1 SGHNT and CDR2 YENEEA. The CDR3 is 16 amino acids. CDR3 protein: CASSTYSFLQSYEQYF. The CDR3 bases are TGTGCCAGCAGCACCTACTCGTTCCTTCAATCCTACGAGCAGTACTTC.

This clonotype was seen at least ten times. The chain couples TRBV5-1 to TRBJ2-2; D ambiguous. The length of the CDR3 is 14 residues. The germline gives CDR1 SGHRS, CDR2 YFSETQ. Trimming cost V 4 bases and J 2 bases, with 9 bases left between them. In DNA form, the CDR3 reads TGCGCCAGCAGCCCGGACCCAAACACCGGGGAGCTGTTTTTT. Protein: CASSPDPNTGELFF.

At least ten counts were recorded for this clonotype. The V gene is TRBV28, the J gene TRBJ2-7, with 9 nucleotides matching TRBD1. V shed 5 bases, J shed 5 bases, and the junction held 7 bases outside the gene matches. CDR3 length equals 14 residues. Germline lookup yields CDR1 MDHEN and CDR2 SYDVKM. The CDR3 spells CASSPGTGKNEQYF. CDR3 bases: TGTGCCAGCAGTCCAGGGACAGGGAAAAACGAGCAGTACTTC.

The chain couples TRBV4-2 to TRBJ2-7, with TRBD2 matching over 9 bases. CDR1 and CDR2 (germline): LGHNA, YNFKEQ. This CDR3 contains 18 residues. Unmatched junction bases numbered 11, after V lost 0 bases and J lost 2 bases. Written as DNA, the CDR3 is TGTGCCAGCAGCCAAGACACCTCAACTAGCGGGCACGCCTACGAGCAGTACTTC. Its translation is CASSQDTSTSGHAYEQYF.

This chain connects TRBV11-2 to TRBJ1-4; D is ambiguous. Trimming shortened V by 5 bases and J by 6 bases, and 10 bases separated the two germline ends. This CDR3 has 13 residues. The germline gives CDR1 SGHAT, CDR2 FQNNGV. The CDR3 DNA is TGTGCCAGCAGCACCGCACACGATGAAAAACTGTTTTTT. Protein: CASSTAHDEKLFF.

In this sample, this clonotype turned up many times. The chain carries TRBV10-1 and TRBJ1-1, with TRBD1 matching over 8 bases. Germline CDR1 WNHNN, CDR2 SYGVQD (reference sequence). This CDR3 comprises 15 residues. Trimming removed 5 bases from V and 1 base from J; junction bases left unmatched: 6. This CDR3 reads CASSRGQAGNTEAFF. The DNA for the CDR3 is TGCGCCAGCAGTCGGGGACAGGCAGGGAACACTGAAGCTTTCTTT.

Only a few counts were recorded for this clonotype. The chain is built from TRBV5-8 and TRBJ2-6; D possibly uses TRBD1 or TRBD2 (6 bases each). Germline-derived CDR1 and CDR2 are SGHTS and YDEGEE. The CDR3 runs 14 residues. V was cut by 4 bases and J by 4 bases, with 9 bases left in between. As DNA, the CDR3 is TGTGCCAGCAGCCAGGGGAGGGGGGCCAACGTCCTGACTTTC. Amino acids: CASSQGRGANVLTF.

This clonotype was detected only a few times. This chain links TRBV20-1 with TRBJ2-7; no reliable D call. This CDR3 region has 15 residues. Germline V gives CDR1 DFQATT, CDR2 SNEGSKA (reference sequence). Trimming took off 0 bases at V and 2 bases at J, with 14 bases between the two ends. The CDR3 DNA reads as TGCAGTGCTAGAGATCGACCCCTTCCAGCCTACGAGCAGTACTTC. Translation gives CSARDRPLPAYEQYF.

In the case of this clonotype: A read error may produce the germline difference seen at one junction end. The chain combines TRBV18 with TRBJ1-4; D may be TRBD1 (5 bases). The germline V gene has CDR1 KGHSH and CDR2 LQKENI. This CDR3 has 14 residues. As DNA, the CDR3 is TGTGCCAGCTCACCACAAGGGGAGGATGAAAAACTGATTTTT. Protein product: CASSPQGEDEKLIF.

Comments on this clonotype: This may stem from a read error, because a much larger clone lies one nucleotide away. CDR3 amino acids: CASSRDAHPEAFF. The DNA of the CDR3 is TGTGCCAGCAGCCGTGACGCCCACCCTGAAGCTTTCTTT. The chain joins TRBV13 to TRBJ1-1, with no clear D. Per the germline V gene, CDR1 is PRHDT and CDR2 is FYEKMQ (reference sequence). The CDR3 spans 13 residues. The V end lost 5 bases, the J end lost 6 bases, and 13 bases lay between the germline ends.

This clonotype was seen a handful of times. V is TRBV6-5 and J is TRBJ1-3; weak D call: TRBD1 (6 bases). V shed 2 bases and J shed 8 bases, with 13 bases lying between them. This CDR3 region has 14 residues. Germline CDR1 reads MNHEY; CDR2 reads SVGAGI. This CDR3 is CASSYPPGADTIYF. CDR3 sequence (DNA): TGTGCCAGCAGTTACCCACCGGGGGCAGACACCATATATTTT.

This clonotype was found a few times. V is TRBV19 and J is TRBJ2-3; TRBD1 matches 7 bases. The germline CDR1 and CDR2 sequences are LNHDA and SQIVND (reference sequence). Trimming removed 9 bases from V and 6 bases from J; junction bases left unmatched: 15. The CDR3 spans 15 residues. CDR3 in DNA: TGTGCCAGCAACAGGGGAATTGAAGTCCCGGATACGCAGTATTTT. This codes for CASNRGIEVPDTQYF.

This rearrangement joins TRBV28 to TRBJ2-1; 8 nucleotides agree with TRBD1. This CDR3 has 12 residues. The germline gives CDR1 MDHEN, CDR2 SYDVKM. The V and J ends lost 6 bases and 12 bases, in that order; junction bases with no gene match: 7. CDR3 nucleotide sequence: TGTGCCAGCAGATACCCAGGGGGCTGGCAGTTCTTC. Encoded protein: CASRYPGGWQFF.

V gene TRBV6-1 combines with J gene TRBJ1-3, with 9 positions matching TRBD1. With 5 bases clipped from V and 3 bases from J, the junction kept 14 bases outside the gene matches. The length of the CDR3 is 18 residues. Per the germline V gene, CDR1 is MNHNS and CDR2 is SASEGT. The CDR3 DNA sequence: TGTGCCAGCAGTCGACTCACCGGGACAGGGATGGGTGGAAACACCATATATTTT. It encodes CASSRLTGTGMGGNTIYF.